A selection of T cell receptor beta chains follows, all from one sample in a study of identical twins. Each CDR3 protein is one row after TCRdb ran MiXCR on the 5' RACE reads. This table has 1.5 million to 2 million distinct CDR3 sequences, about 31% appearing once. The material sequenced was cord blood. The receptors derive from a newborn girl in good health. Both conserved end residues are trimmed from each CDR3.

>TRBV20-1
SAPRGGNTGELF
>TRBV20-1
SARDPRTGGKNYGYT
>TRBV12-3/TRBV12-4
ASSFATSRGDTQY
>TRBV20-1
SARSKPSGYEQY
>TRBV12-3/TRBV12-4
ASSFRSGPQETQY
>TRBV4-1
ASSQEGLAIPDTQY
>TRBV25-1
ASSEVRDQGATNEKLF
>TRBV29-1
SVVPDRPYEQY
>TRBV12-3/TRBV12-4
ASTINSYEQY
>TRBV12-3/TRBV12-4
ASSFERARPEAF
>TRBV6-1
ASSLHRYGYT
>TRBV24-1
ATSDPGQGRNEQY
>TRBV7-2
ASSLLGHSYEQY
>TRBV10-3
AISGGTGVGANYGYT
>TRBV7-2
ASSLTQGAYGYT
>TRBV7-2
ASSSRTLRGKSSIQY
>TRBV5-1
ASSLGTSENTGELF
>TRBV20-1
SAMWWGAGAEAF
>TRBV4-2
AGSQAAGALNSPLH
>TRBV20-1
SARDQGRASKNIQY
>TRBV3-1
ASSQDRGWYNEQF
>TRBV5-8
ASSPGTILNEQF
>TRBV11-2
ASTPGTGIPDTQY
>TRBV11-1
ASSQSRGRTINEQY
>TRBV6-1
ASSEAAHYT
>TRBV7-9
SSSLETQF
>TRBV29-1
SVRIPRGLRASPSYEQY
>TRBV5-1
ASSLTDGKDTQY
>TRBV27
ASGGLAGGYNEQY
>TRBV7-2
ASSLAQSGGSYEQY
>TRBV7-9
ASSLTGPRYGYT
>TRBV6-6
ASTHRFEAF
>TRBV20-1
SARESTQY
>TRBV6-5
ASSVSSGTQY
>TRBV18
ASSPEQNTDTQY
>TRBV11-2
ASSLGYEEQYEQY
>TRBV3-1
ASSQDFLAGGGDTQY
>TRBV6-1
ASSESLDGSYEQY
>TRBV24-1
ATSDSRGGGYT
>TRBV25-1
ASSDHRRDIYERY
>TRBV7-2
ASSWRTSGSLTYNEQF
>TRBV7-9
ASSLERLTVIGAEAF
>TRBV6-5
ASSYSTGEAF
>TRBV4-2
ASSQDRLVKTYEQY
>TRBV10-3
AISESGLAGGTQY
>TRBV24-1
ATSDLQLAADTQY
>TRBV28
ASSLYPGGGSNQPQH